Following are 26 T cell receptor beta chains from one sample sequenced in a study of blood T cell repertoires in COVID-19. Assay: immunoSEQ multiplex PCR; the TCRdb copy retains only in-frame clones and omits some. The sample records roughly 170,000 clones, roughly 80% being singletons. Material for sequencing was peripheral blood. The receptors here all came from a human donor in a cohort sampled during active COVID-19.

The chain joins TRBV6-6 to TRBJ2-7, with D tentatively TRBD1 (5 bases). In germline, CDR1 is MNHNY, CDR2 SVGAGI (reference sequence). The V end was cut by 5 bases, the J end by 2 bases, with 16 bases between. This CDR3 contains 15 residues. CDR3 residues: CASSPPTEQAYEQYF. The DNA of the CDR3 is TGTGCCAGCAGTCCTCCGACAGAGCAGGCCTACGAGCAGTACTTC.

The gene calls are TRBV4-1 and TRBJ2-2; D call uncertain. Germline loops: CDR1 MGHRA, CDR2 YSYEKL. The V gene lost 1 base and the J gene lost 6 bases, with 9 bases spanning the gap. This CDR3 spans 14 amino acids. The CDR3 nucleotides read TGCGCCAGCAGCCAAGCCGACTTAGCCGGGGAGCTGTTTTTT. Residues: CASSQADLAGELFF.

This clone has just one count. This chain connects TRBV5-4 to TRBJ2-7; a weak D match, TRBD2 (8 bases). V was cut by 0 bases and J by 3 bases, with 16 bases left in between. CDR3 length: 16 residues. Germline lookup yields CDR1 SGHNT and CDR2 YYREEE (reference sequence). In nucleotides, the CDR3 is TGTGCCAGCAGCTTGGAGGGGGCGGGGGGTATCTACGAGCAGTACTTC. It encodes CASSLEGAGGIYEQYF. The full variable domain, in which reference TRBV5-4 and TRBJ2-7 provide the parts outside the CDR3, is ETGVTQSPTHLIKTRGQQVTLRCSSQSGHNTVSWYQQALGQGPQFIFQYYREEENGRGNFPPRFSGLQFPNYSSELNVNALELDDSALYLCASSLEGAGGIYEQYFGPGTRLTVT.

This chain joins TRBV5-1 and TRBJ1-2; the D is unclear. Germline loops: CDR1 SGHRS, CDR2 YFSETQ. This CDR3 comprises 11 residues. V lost 0 bases and J lost 9, with 6 bases in between. CDR3 in DNA: TGCGCCAGCAGCTTGGCAGGTAGCTACACCTTC. Translation: CASSLAGSYTF.

This sequence joins TRBV9 and TRBJ2-5; 9 positions agree with TRBD2. CDR3 size: 15 residues. Germline assignment: CDR1 SGDLS and CDR2 YYNGEE. V was clipped by 3 bases and J by 5 bases; unmatched bases: 8. CDR3 amino acids: CASSELRGGGETQYF. In nucleotides, the CDR3 is TGTGCCAGCAGCGAACTGCGGGGGGGCGGCGAGACCCAGTACTTC.

In the case of this clone: Other nucleotide sequences from this sample produce the same CDR3. J is TRBJ2-1 and V is TRBV3-1 (or the pseudogene TRBV3-2), with 7 bases aligning to TRBD1. V dropped 1 base and J dropped 2; count of bases not matched to a gene: 2. Germline loops: CDR1 LGHDT, CDR2 YNNKEL (reference sequence). The CDR3 has 15 amino acids. The CDR3 nucleotides are TGTGCCAGCAGCCAAGGAAGGGGGCCCTACAATGAGCAGTTCTTC. It codes for CASSQGRGPYNEQFF.

The genes are TRBV5-4 and TRBJ2-7, with 8 bases identical to TRBD2. V gave up 4 bases and J gave up 3 bases; unmatched junction bases: 9. The CDR3 contains 15 residues. CDR1 and CDR2 from the germline V gene are SGHNT and YYREEE (reference sequence). The CDR3 coding sequence is TGTGCCAGCAGCCACCGGGAGGGAGGTGGCTACGAGCAGTACTTC. Its protein product is CASSHREGGGYEQYF.

Only a few counts were recorded for this clone. The gene calls are TRBV27 and TRBJ2-3; TRBD2 agrees at 10 bases. The CDR3 runs 19 residues. Trimming at V came to 8 bases and at J to 5 bases, leaving 22 bases not matched to a gene. Per germline, CDR1 MNHEY and CDR2 SMNVEV (reference sequence). This CDR3 is CASSIGRSISGGSGDTQYF. DNA for the CDR3: TGTGCCAGCTCGATAGGCCGGTCGATTAGCGGGGGGTCGGGAGATACGCAGTATTTT.

The V and J genes are TRBV21-1 and TRBJ2-7; the table's TRBD1 call for D was not verified on the DNA. TRBV21-1 is assigned pseudogene status. CDR3 length: 16 residues. CDR3 in amino acids: CASSKVEGQSTYEQYF. In DNA form, the CDR3 reads TGTGCCAGCAGCAAAGTGGAAGGACAGTCTACCTACGAGCAGTACTTC.

The chain employs TRBV28 and TRBJ2-5; TRBD2 matches at 9 bases. Germline V gene lookup returns CDR1 MDHEN and CDR2 SYDVKM. The CDR3 is 15 residues long. After removal of 8 bases from V and 1 base from J, the junction contained 8 bases not matched to a gene. Written as DNA, the CDR3 is TGTGCCAGCCTTAAGCCAGCGGGGGGCCAAGAGACCCAGTACTTC. Translation: CASLKPAGGQETQYF.

This clone was counted between two and nine times. This chain links TRBV19 with TRBJ1-5, with TRBD1 identical over 12 bases. In germline, CDR1 is LNHDA, CDR2 SQIVND (reference sequence). This CDR3 contains 18 residues. V gave up 6 bases and J gave up 4 bases; unmatched junction bases: 13. The CDR3 coding sequence is TGTGCCAGTAGGCCCCGGGACAGGGGGCCGGTTAGTAATCAGCCCCAGCATTTT. Translation gives CASRPRDRGPVSNQPQHF. Filled out from reference TRBV19 and TRBJ1-5, the complete variable domain reads DGGITQSPKYLFRKEGQNVTLSCEQNLNHDAMYWYRQDPGQGLRLIYYSQIVNDFQKGDIAEGYSVSREKKESFPLTVTSAQKNPTAFYLCASRPRDRGPVSNQPQHFGDGTRLSIL.

The gene calls are TRBV12-3 or TRBV12-4 and TRBJ1-5; D is unclear. The V gene lost 3 bases and the J gene lost 2 bases, with 5 bases spanning the gap. The CDR3 is 13 residues long. The CDR3 DNA reads as TGTGCCAGCAGTTTTGTCGGCAATCAGCCCCAGCATTTT. Its protein is CASSFVGNQPQHF.

The rearrangement links TRBV4-1 to TRBJ2-7, with D perhaps TRBD2 (5 bases). Germline CDR1 reads MGHRA; CDR2 reads YSYEKL. The CDR3 totals 17 residues. V was clipped by 1 base and J by 5 bases, with 21 bases between them. CDR3 DNA sequence: TGCGCCAGCAGCCAAGCATCTCCGGGGTGGGGTAGCCACGAGCAGTACTTC. Translated, it gives CASSQASPGWGSHEQYF.

This chain joins TRBV6-2 or TRBV6-3 and TRBJ1-4, with TRBD1 matching over 9 bases. With 3 bases clipped from V and 6 bases from J, the junction kept 5 bases outside the gene matches. Per germline, CDR1 MNHEY and CDR2 SVGEGT. The length of the CDR3 is 15 residues. CDR3 amino acids: CASSYPGQGDEKLFF. In DNA form, the CDR3 reads TGTGCCAGCAGTTATCCGGGACAGGGAGATGAAAAACTGTTTTTT.

This chain uses TRBV14 with TRBJ2-7; 10 bases are a match to TRBD1. The ends lost 3 bases at V and 4 bases at J; junction bases unmatched: 6. The CDR3 runs 15 residues. Germline CDR1 SGHDN, CDR2 FVKESK. CDR3 loop: CASSQARDRGYEQYF. The CDR3 coding sequence is TGTGCCAGCAGCCAGGCCCGGGACAGGGGATACGAGCAGTACTTC.

The chain has TRBV9 and TRBJ2-3, with 12 bases lining up with TRBD2. From germline, CDR1 is SGDLS and CDR2 YYNGEE. The CDR3 covers 16 residues. J gave up 5 bases and V 0 bases, and 4 bases lay outside the gene matches. The CDR3 reads CASSVGGTSGLDTQYF. For the CDR3, the DNA is TGTGCCAGCAGCGTAGGTGGGACTAGCGGGTTAGATACGCAGTATTTT. Full variable domain (missing parts from reference TRBV9 and TRBJ2-3): DSGVTQTPKHLITATGQRVTLRCSPRSGDLSVYWYQQSLDQGLQFLIQYYNGEERAKGNILERFSAQQFPDLHSELNLSSLELGDSALYFCASSVGGTSGLDTQYFGPGTRLTVL.

This chain joins TRBV19 and TRBJ2-7, with D possibly TRBD2 on 5 matching bases. The germline V gene encodes CDR1 LNHDA and CDR2 SQIVND (reference sequence). CDR3 length equals 15 residues. Trimming took 4 bases from V and 5 from J, leaving 18 bases between them. The CDR3 nucleotides are TGTGCCAGTAGTAATGAACTAGTCGGCGTGCACGAGCAGTACTTC. Protein sequence: CASSNELVGVHEQYF.

The rearrangement uses TRBV6-5 and TRBJ2-7; possible D gene TRBD1, 5 bases. Germline-derived CDR1 and CDR2 are MNHEY and SVGAGI. V shed 5 bases and J shed 5 bases, with 16 bases lying between them. The CDR3 has 14 residues. The CDR3 sequence is CASSPLGRVDEQYF. Written as DNA, the CDR3 is TGTGCCAGCAGTCCCCTCGGCAGGGTTGACGAGCAGTACTTC.

The chain uses TRBV7-9 and TRBJ2-1; 8 bases align to TRBD2. CDR1 and CDR2 from the germline V gene are SEHNR and FQNEAQ (reference sequence). The CDR3 has 18 residues. Trimming cost V 2 bases and J 1 base; bases outside gene matches: 10. The CDR3 spells CASSLLGDRGGSYNEQFF. CDR3 DNA sequence: TGTGCCAGCAGCTTACTAGGGGATCGGGGGGGTTCCTACAATGAGCAGTTCTTC.

The genes are TRBV7-9 and TRBJ1-3; D not resolved. The CDR3 sequence is 14 residues long. Germline values: CDR1 SEHNR, CDR2 FQNEAQ (reference sequence). V was pared by 3 bases and J by 0 bases, with 6 bases between. The chain's CDR3 is CASSLSVSGNTIYF. The CDR3 nucleotides read TGTGCCAGCAGCTTGTCAGTCTCTGGAAACACCATATATTTT.

The rearrangement uses TRBV6-5 and TRBJ2-3, with TRBD2 matching over 13 bases. Germline values: CDR1 MNHEY, CDR2 SVGAGI. V was clipped by 6 bases and J by 6 bases; unmatched bases: 6. The CDR3 has 15 residues. The chain's CDR3 is CASSATSGGRDTQYF. In DNA, the CDR3 is TGTGCCAGCAGCGCGACTAGCGGGGGGCGGGATACGCAGTATTTT.

V gene TRBV29-1 combines with J gene TRBJ2-3, with 8 nucleotides matching TRBD1. The V segment lost 7 bases and the J segment 3 bases; nucleotides outside the gene matches: 6. Germline assignment: CDR1 SQVTM and CDR2 ANQGSEA. CDR3 size: 13 residues. CDR3 nucleotides: TGCAGCGGAGCGGACAGGGCAACAGATACGCAGTATTTT. This encodes CSGADRATDTQYF.

A remark on this clone: At one boundary the junction diverges from the germline segment, which might be a read error. The V and J genes are TRBV5-1 and TRBJ2-7, with 8 bases aligning to TRBD1. CDR1 and CDR2 (germline): SGHRS, YFSETQ. This CDR3 comprises 15 residues. The CDR3 DNA follows: TGCGCCACCAGCCTCCGGACAGGGAGCTCCTACGAGCAGTACTTC. Translating it yields CATSLRTGSSYEQYF.

In regard to this clone: One end of the junction is discordant with germline, which a read error may explain. The chain joins TRBV7-7 to TRBJ2-1; D is ambiguous. CDR1 is SSHAT and CDR2 is FNYEAQ in the germline V gene (reference sequence). The CDR3 loop spans 15 amino acids. In DNA form, the CDR3 reads TGTGCTAGCAGCTTAAAGGCTAGCTCCTACAATGAGCAGTTCTTC. This encodes CASSLKASSYNEQFF.

The rearrangement joins TRBV4-1 to TRBJ2-1; perhaps TRBD1 as D (7 bases). V was trimmed by 6 bases and J by 4 bases, leaving 16 bases between them. CDR3 length equals 15 residues. From germline, CDR1 is MGHRA and CDR2 YSYEKL. In nucleotides, the CDR3 is TGCGCCAGCAGTGAAGAGGCAGGGGGGTACAATGAGCAGTTCTTC. Protein product: CASSEEAGGYNEQFF.

This rearrangement joins TRBV18 to TRBJ1-1; tentatively, D is TRBD1 (6 bases). CDR1 KGHSH and CDR2 LQKENI come from the germline V gene. Trimming took 6 bases from V and 3 from J, leaving 20 bases between them. The CDR3 spans 16 residues. The CDR3 nucleotides are TGTGCCAGCTCCCTCAACCACAGGGCCGGGTACACTGAAGCTTTCTTT. The encoded protein is CASSLNHRAGYTEAFF.